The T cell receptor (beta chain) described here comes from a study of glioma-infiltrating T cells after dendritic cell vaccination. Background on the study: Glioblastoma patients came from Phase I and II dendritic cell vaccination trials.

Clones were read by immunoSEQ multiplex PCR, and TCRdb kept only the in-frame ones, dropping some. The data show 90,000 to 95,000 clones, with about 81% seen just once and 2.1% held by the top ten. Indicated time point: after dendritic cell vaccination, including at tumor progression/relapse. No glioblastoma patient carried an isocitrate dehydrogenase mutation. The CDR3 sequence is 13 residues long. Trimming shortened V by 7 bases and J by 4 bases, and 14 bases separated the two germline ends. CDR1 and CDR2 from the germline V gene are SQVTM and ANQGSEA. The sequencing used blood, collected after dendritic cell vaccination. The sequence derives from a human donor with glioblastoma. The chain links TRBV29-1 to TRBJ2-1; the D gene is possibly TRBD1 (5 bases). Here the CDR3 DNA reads TGCAGCGGGGTGGCAGCAGGGTACAATGAGCAGTTCTTC. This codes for CSGVAAGYNEQFF.